The 17 T cell receptor beta chains below come from one sample, sequenced in a study of regulatory T cells in long-lasting Graves disease. Time point defined: newly diagnosed GD, antithyroid drugs for less than 3 months. Isolated PBMC RNA provided the starting material for the TCR library. Building of the TCR beta libraries involved iRepertoire HTBI primers and Arm-PCR of CDR3 regions. Each CDR3 protein is one row after TCRdb ran MiXCR on the multiplex PCR reads. The sample yields roughly 500,000 distinct CDR3 sequences, 12% to 15% seen once. These data also formed part of another study, on T cells in Graves' hyperthyroidism and ophthalmopathy.

The sequencing here drew on peripheral blood mononuclear cells (PBMCs), taken at new diagnosis, from a patient treated with antithyroid drugs. All receptors come from a woman between 45 and 65 years old with Graves disease.

This clonotype has a single count. The rearrangement joins TRBV4-1 to TRBJ2-1; D uncertain. Trimming stripped 0 bases from V and 5 bases from J, with 11 bases between. CDR1 is MGHRA, CDR2 YSYEKL, per germline. The CDR3 totals 15 residues. The CDR3 nucleotides read TGCGCCAGCAGCCAAGATCCTGGGCCGGACAATGAGCAGTTCTTC. This encodes CASSQDPGPDNEQFF.

The chain combines TRBV11-3 with TRBJ2-2, with a weak D call TRBD2 (5 bases). V was cut by 0 bases and J by 4 bases, with 18 bases left in between. This CDR3 spans 18 amino acids. The germline gives CDR1 SGHNT, CDR2 YENEEA. CDR3 protein: CASSLERWPETTTGELFF. In DNA form, the CDR3 reads TGTGCCAGCAGCTTAGAGCGTTGGCCCGAGACTACCACCGGGGAGCTGTTTTTT.

This chain links TRBV5-1 with TRBJ2-7; the match to TRBD1 covers 7 bases. Germline CDR1 SGHRS, CDR2 YFSETQ. The CDR3 length is 13 residues. The V and J ends lost 4 bases and 6 bases, in that order; junction bases with no gene match: 7. The CDR3 sequence: CASSVTGVGEQYF. CDR3 nucleotide sequence: TGCGCCAGCAGCGTAACAGGGGTAGGCGAGCAGTACTTC.

The V and J genes are TRBV2 and TRBJ2-7; TRBD1 matches 10 bases. Germline trimming cut 6 bases from V and 1 base from J; bases unmatched to any gene: 12. The CDR3 contains 17 residues. The germline CDR1 and CDR2 sequences are SNHLY and FYNNEI. The CDR3 DNA sequence: TGTGCCAGCAGGACTTACCGACAGGGGGCCCATTCCTACGAGCAGTACTTC. This translates into CASRTYRQGAHSYEQYF.

This clonotype was seen only a few times. The chain employs TRBV9 and TRBJ2-1; D remains ambiguous. The germline V and J ends were trimmed by 0 bases and 12 bases, with 7 bases remaining between them. This CDR3 is 11 amino acids long. Germline lookup yields CDR1 SGDLS and CDR2 YYNGEE. The DNA of the CDR3 is TGTGCCAGCAGCGTAGGATCGGCGCAGTTCTTC. Protein sequence: CASSVGSAQFF. Looking up the rest from reference TRBV9 and TRBJ2-1 gives the full variable domain: DSGVTQTPKHLITATGQRVTLRCSPRSGDLSVYWYQQSLDQGLQFLIQYYNGEERAKGNILERFSAQQFPDLHSELNLSSLELGDSALYFCASSVGSAQFFGPGTRLTVL.

Concerning this clonotype: Since a much larger clone is just one base distant, this may be a read error. V gene TRBV27 combines with J gene TRBJ2-3; a possible D gene is TRBD1 (5 bases). The CDR3 sequence is 16 residues long. V was cut by 5 bases and J by 0 bases, with 15 bases left in between. CDR1 is MNHEY, CDR2 SMNVEV, per germline (reference sequence). In DNA form, the CDR3 reads TGTGCCAGCAGTGACCCTCGACAGACCAGCACAGATACGCAGTATTTT. Amino acids: CASSDPRQTSTDTQYF.

V usage is TRBV4-1 and J usage is TRBJ1-5, with a possible D match to TRBD1 (5 bases). This CDR3 has 17 residues. Trimming removed 4 bases from V and 0 bases from J, with 16 bases in between. Per germline, CDR1 MGHRA and CDR2 YSYEKL. CDR3 DNA: TGCGCCAGCAGCCCCATCATTGTGGGGGGTAGCAATCAGCCCCAGCATTTT. Its protein is CASSPIIVGGSNQPQHF.

This clonotype has ten or more counts. This clone may be a read error of a much larger clone one base away. This chain uses TRBV2 with TRBJ2-1, with 13 positions matching TRBD2. J lost 5 bases, V lost 2 bases, and 3 bases had no gene match. The CDR3 length is 16 residues. CDR1 SNHLY and CDR2 FYNNEI come from the germline V gene. CDR3 DNA: TGTGCCAGCAGTGAACATGGACTAGCGGGGGACAATGAGCAGTTCTTC. It translates to CASSEHGLAGDNEQFF.

This clonotype was seen at least ten times. V gene TRBV6-2 or TRBV6-3 combines with J gene TRBJ1-5; D might be TRBD1 (6 bases). Trimming left V 0 bases short and J 1 base short, with 13 bases between. The CDR3 sequence is 17 residues long. Germline-derived CDR1 and CDR2 are MNHEY and SVGEGT. The CDR3 coding sequence is TGTGCCAGCAGTTACTCCTTTACAGGGACGAGCAATCAGCCCCAGCATTTT. Its translation is CASSYSFTGTSNQPQHF.

The chain combines TRBV28 with TRBJ1-5; D is uncertain. Looked up from germline, CDR1 is MDHEN and CDR2 is SYDVKM. The V end was cut by 7 bases, the J end by 7 bases, with 17 bases between. CDR3 size: 14 residues. The CDR3 DNA is TGTGCCAGCATTGAGGAATGGGGTGGCCAGCCCCAGCATTTT. Translated, it gives CASIEEWGGQPQHF.

The chain is built from TRBV7-2 and TRBJ2-4; D is perhaps TRBD2 (5 bases). V lost 0 bases, J lost 4 bases, and 7 bases lay in between. CDR3 length: 14 amino acids. Germline CDR1 and CDR2: SGHTA and FQGNSA. The CDR3 DNA sequence: TGTGCCAGCAGCTTAGCGGGAGCAAAAAACATTCAGTACTTC. Its protein product is CASSLAGAKNIQYF.

This clonotype has more than one count but fewer than ten. The rearrangement uses TRBV20-1 and TRBJ2-5, with 8 bases lining up with TRBD2. J was trimmed by 7 bases and V by 1 base; bases with no gene match: 8. The germline V gene has CDR1 DFQATT and CDR2 SNEGSKA (reference sequence). The CDR3 runs 14 residues. Here the CDR3 reads CSARAGRAGGTQYF. In DNA form, the CDR3 reads TGCAGTGCTAGAGCCGGGAGGGCGGGGGGGACCCAGTACTTC.

The chain couples TRBV5-1 to TRBJ2-5, with D possibly being TRBD2 (5 bases). CDR1 and CDR2 (germline): SGHRS, YFSETQ. Deletions cut 4 bases from V and 2 bases from J, with 15 bases between. The CDR3 consists of 15 residues. CDR3 residues: CASSANGRDQETQYF. The CDR3, as DNA: TGCGCCAGCAGCGCTAACGGACGGGATCAAGAGACCCAGTACTTC.

This clonotype was counted many times. The J gene is TRBJ2-2, the V gene TRBV5-1; tentatively, D is TRBD1 (5 bases). Germline lookup yields CDR1 SGHRS and CDR2 YFSETQ. The CDR3 consists of 13 residues. Trimming shortened V by 9 bases and J by 1 base, and 10 bases separated the two germline ends. In nucleotides, the CDR3 is TGCGCCACGCAAGGGGAGAACACCGGGGAGCTGTTTTTT. Protein product: CATQGENTGELFF.

This clonotype has at least ten counts. The chain couples TRBV27 to TRBJ2-3; weak D call: TRBD2 (6 bases). Trimming cost V 3 bases and J 4 bases, with 17 bases left between them. CDR1 is MNHEY and CDR2 is SMNVEV in the germline V gene (reference sequence). CDR3 length: 16 amino acids. The CDR3, as DNA: TGTGCCAGCAGTTTGTTATTGGGAAGGGAGGCAGATACGCAGTATTTT. This encodes CASSLLLGREADTQYF.

A few counts support this clonotype. One end of the junction is discordant with germline, which a read error may explain. The rearrangement joins TRBV2 to TRBJ2-7; the match to TRBD1 covers 8 bases. The CDR3 length is 16 residues. Germline CDR1 reads SNHLY; CDR2 reads FYNNEI. The CDR3 DNA sequence: TGTGCCAGCAGCGGCAATAGTGGGACAGGCACCTACGAGCGGTACTTC. It is translated as CASSGNSGTGTYERYF.

This clonotype has a handful of counts. The chain recombines TRBV20-1 with TRBJ2-1; 9 bases align to TRBD2. Germline CDR1 DFQATT, CDR2 SNEGSKA (reference sequence). V lost 0 bases to trimming and J lost 2 bases; unmatched junction nucleotides: 5. There are 16 residues in the CDR3. DNA for the CDR3: TGCAGTGCTAGAGATCCGGCGGGAGGGCCCTACAATGAGCAGTTCTTC. This gives the protein CSARDPAGGPYNEQFF.